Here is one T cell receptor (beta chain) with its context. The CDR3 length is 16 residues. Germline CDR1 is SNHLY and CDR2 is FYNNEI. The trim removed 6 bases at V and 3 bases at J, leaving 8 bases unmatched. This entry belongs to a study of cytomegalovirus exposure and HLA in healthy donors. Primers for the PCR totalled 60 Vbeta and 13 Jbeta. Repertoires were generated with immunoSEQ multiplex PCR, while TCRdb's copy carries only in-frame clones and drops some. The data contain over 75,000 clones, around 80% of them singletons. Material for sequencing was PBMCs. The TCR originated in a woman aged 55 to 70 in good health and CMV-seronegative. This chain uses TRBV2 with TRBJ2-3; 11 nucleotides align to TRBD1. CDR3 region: CASSRFGTGGTDTQYF. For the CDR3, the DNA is TGTGCCAGCAGCCGATTCGGGACAGGGGGTACAGATACGCAGTATTTT.